The clone carrying this T cell receptor (beta chain) was seen many times. Its antigen is currently unknown. This entry comes from a study of read filtering for tumor transcriptome and immune sequencing. Study findings and constraints: Sorted CD138-negative bone marrow cells were not purified T cells.

This library used around 400 ng RNA and molecular barcoded adaptors spanning alpha/delta and beta/gamma chains. MiXCR, run by TCRdb on the reads, gives a single entry per CDR3 protein. The table shows about 41,000 distinct CDR3 sequences, with around an eighth occurring only once. This CDR3 is built from 18 residues. J gave up 3 bases and V 4 bases, and 9 bases lay outside the gene matches. The germline V gene encodes CDR1 SGHTA and CDR2 FQGNSA. The TCR originated in a donor older than 35 with multiple myeloma. Sequencing was performed on a population of CD138-negative cells sorted from bone marrow. This rearrangement joins TRBV7-2 to TRBJ2-1; TRBD2 matches at 13 bases. This chain's CDR3 is CASSWGPLAGGDYNEQFF. DNA for the CDR3: TGTGCCAGCAGCTGGGGACCACTAGCGGGAGGGGACTACAATGAGCAGTTCTTC. Supplemented by reference TRBV7-2 and TRBJ2-1, the full variable domain reads GAGVSQSPSNKVTEKGKDVELRCDPISGHTALYWYRQSLGQGLEFLIYFQGNSAPDKSGLPSDRFSAERTGGSVSTLTIQRTQQEDSAVYLCASSWGPLAGGDYNEQFFGPGTRLTVL.